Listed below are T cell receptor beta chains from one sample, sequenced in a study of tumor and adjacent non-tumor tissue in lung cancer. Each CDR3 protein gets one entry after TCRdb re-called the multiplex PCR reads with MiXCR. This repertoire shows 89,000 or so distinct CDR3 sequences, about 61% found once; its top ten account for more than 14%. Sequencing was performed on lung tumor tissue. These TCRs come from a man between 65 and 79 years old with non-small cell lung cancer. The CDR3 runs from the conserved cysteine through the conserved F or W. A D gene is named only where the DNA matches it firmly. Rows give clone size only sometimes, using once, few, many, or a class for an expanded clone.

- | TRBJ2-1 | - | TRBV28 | CASSPGIGGNEQFF | TGTGCCAGCAGTCCCGGGATAGGGGGCAATGAGCAGTTCTTC
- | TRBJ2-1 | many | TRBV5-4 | CASSLEGPNEQFF | TGTGCCAGCAGCTTGGAAGGGCCCAATGAGCAGTTCTTC
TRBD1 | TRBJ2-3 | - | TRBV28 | CASSFLGTGYTDTQYF | TGTGCCAGCAGTTTTCTTGGGACAGGGTACACAGATACGCAGTATTTT
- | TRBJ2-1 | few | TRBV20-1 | CSARAGVNPNEQFF | TGCAGTGCTAGGGCAGGGGTAAACCCTAATGAGCAGTTCTTC
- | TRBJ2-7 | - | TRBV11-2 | CTSSLDRGWAYEQYF | TGTACCAGCAGCTTAGATAGGGGGTGGGCGTACGAGCAATACTTC
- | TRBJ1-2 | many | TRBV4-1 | CASSQVLLDGYTF | TGCGCCAGCAGCCAAGTCCTACTAGATGGCTACACCTTC
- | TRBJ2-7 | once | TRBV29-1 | CSVSGTFLSYEQYF | TGCAGCGTTTCCGGGACATTTCTATCCTATGAGCAGTACTTC
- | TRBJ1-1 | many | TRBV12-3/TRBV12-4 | CASSPGIQNTEAFF | TGTGCCAGCAGCCCGGGCATACAGAACACTGAAGCTTTCTTT
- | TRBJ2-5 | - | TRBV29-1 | CSVLTTGRMETQYF | TGCAGCGTCCTTACAACGGGGCGAATGGAGACCCAGTACTTC
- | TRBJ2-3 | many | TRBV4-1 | CASSQGVGGTDTQYF | TGCGCCAGCAGCCAAGGGGTAGGGGGCACAGATACGCAGTATTTT
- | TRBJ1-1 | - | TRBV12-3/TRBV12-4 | CASSPGIQNSGAFF | TGTGCCAGCAGCCCGGGCATACAGAACTCTGGAGCTTTCTTT
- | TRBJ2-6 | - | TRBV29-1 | CSVAVFSGANVLTF | TGCAGCGTTGCGGTGTTCTCTGGGGCCAACGTCCTGACCTTC
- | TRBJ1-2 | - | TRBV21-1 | CASTSRTGTTF | TGTGCCAGCACCTCCAGGACAGGGACCACCTTC
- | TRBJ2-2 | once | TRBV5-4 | CTRSLDPNTGELFF | TGTACCAGGAGCTTGGACCCGAACACCGGGGAGCTGTTTTTT
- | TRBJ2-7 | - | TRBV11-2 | CANSLSLRGFYEQYF | TGTGCCAATAGCCTCTCCCTTCGGGGTTTCTACGAGCAGTACTTC
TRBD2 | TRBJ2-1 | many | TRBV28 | CASGTTGGGALNEQFF | TGTGCCAGCGGGACCACGGGGGGAGGAGCTTTAAATGAGCAGTTCTTC
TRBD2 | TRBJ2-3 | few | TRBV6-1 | CASRRLAVLDTRYF | TGTGCCAGCAGACGACTAGCGGTACTAGATACGCGGTATTTT